The rows below give T cell receptor beta chains drawn from one sample of a study of tumor-infiltrating lymphocytes in primary liver carcinoma. Via MiXCR, TCRdb re-called the multiplex PCR reads, giving one row per CDR3 protein. This table has approximately 210,000 distinct CDR3 sequences, roughly two thirds appearing once. What was sequenced was peripheral blood. These receptors were collected from a woman aged 55-69 years with primary liver carcinoma and hepatitis B virus infection. Each CDR3 is given with its conserved first and last residue. D genes are given only for firm matches.

v_call	d_call	j_call	cdr3_aa
TRBV11-2	-	TRBJ2-3	CASGLDHGKGKTDTQYF
TRBV5-1	-	TRBJ1-1	CASSLEGGLAEAFF
TRBV30	TRBD1	TRBJ2-7	CAWSVHSTGGMLKQYF
TRBV12-3/TRBV12-4	-	TRBJ2-3	CATGRGTDTQYF
TRBV11-3	-	TRBJ2-7	CASSLRTRRDYEQYF
TRBV7-9	-	TRBJ2-1	CGSSLAGRMLFYNEQFF
TRBV11-2	TRBD2	TRBJ2-1	CARSLGTSGYREQFF
TRBV4-2	TRBD2	TRBJ2-3	CASSHSGGEDTQYF
TRBV11-2	-	TRBJ2-4	CASSLEARANTQYF
TRBV11-2	TRBD2	TRBJ2-1	CDSSLEGAGQQFF
TRBV11-2	-	TRBJ2-3	CASSPIGSGRNTRYF
TRBV28	-	TRBJ2-1	CASREFYNEQFF
TRBV6-1	-	TRBJ2-7	CASSEAVQGPLDEQYF
TRBV6-5	TRBD2	TRBJ2-7	CANSYNPSGRRDEQYF
TRBV6-5	TRBD2	TRBJ2-6	CASRPHSLAGYLPPSISRANVLTF
TRBV7-6	TRBD1	TRBJ2-3	CASSIQQGGTDTQYF
TRBV5-1	-	TRBJ2-7	CASSSRQFPSSEQYF
TRBV6-1	-	TRBJ1-5	CASSHDGGNQPQHF
TRBV5-4	-	TRBJ2-4	CASSNGAGRVQLAKNIQYF
TRBV4-2	-	TRBJ2-5	CASSQDRRGTSLETQYF
TRBV9	-	TRBJ1-1	CASSSRTGTGWNTEAFF
TRBV29-1	TRBD2	TRBJ2-3	CSVDLTKRGAIDTHYF
TRBV6-5	TRBD1	TRBJ1-3	CASSPSDRGGGNTIYF
TRBV11-2	-	TRBJ2-3	CASWSHHSTDTQYF
TRBV11-2	-	TRBJ1-5	CASGRELNQPQHF
TRBV7-3	TRBD2	TRBJ2-5	CASSISGTSGGETQYF
TRBV18	-	TRBJ1-2	CASSPTSGGNYGYTF
TRBV11-2	-	TRBJ2-7	CASNSRVGEQYF